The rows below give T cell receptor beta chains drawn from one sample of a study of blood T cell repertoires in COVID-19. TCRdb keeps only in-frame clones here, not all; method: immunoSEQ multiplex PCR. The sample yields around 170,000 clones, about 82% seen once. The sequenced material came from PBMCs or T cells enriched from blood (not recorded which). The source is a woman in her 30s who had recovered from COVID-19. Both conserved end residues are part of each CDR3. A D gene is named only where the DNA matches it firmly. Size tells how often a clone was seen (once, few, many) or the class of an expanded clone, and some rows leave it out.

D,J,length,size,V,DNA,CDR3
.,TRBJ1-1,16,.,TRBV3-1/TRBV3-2,TGTGCCAGCAGCCCAGTGACGAGGAACATGAACACTGAAGCTTTCTTT,CASSPVTRNMNTEAFF
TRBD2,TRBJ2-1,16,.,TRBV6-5,TGTGCCAGCAGTTCTCTAGCTCGGGAGGGCCTCAGTGAGCAGTTCTTC,CASSSLAREGLSEQFF
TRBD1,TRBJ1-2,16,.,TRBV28,TGTGCCAGCACTCCGAGCGAGGGACAGGGATCGGGTGGCTACACCTTC,CASTPSEGQGSGGYTF
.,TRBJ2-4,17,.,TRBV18,TGTGCCAGCTCACCGACGGGAGCGGTACTAGCCAAAAACATTCAGTACTTC,CASSPTGAVLAKNIQYF
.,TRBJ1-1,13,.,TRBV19,TGTGCCAGTAGTATGGGTGCGGCGGGGGTTGCTTTCTTT,CASSMGAAGVAFF
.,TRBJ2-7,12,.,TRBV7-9,TGTGCCAGCAGCTTCGGCTCCTACGAGCAGTACTTC,CASSFGSYEQYF
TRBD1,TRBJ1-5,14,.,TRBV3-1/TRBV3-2,TGTGCCAGCAGCCGGGGACAGGCCGGTCAGCCCCAGCATTTT,CASSRGQAGQPQHF
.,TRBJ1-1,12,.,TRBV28,TGTGCCAGCAGTTTATTTCAGGGCGAAGCTTTCTTT,CASSLFQGEAFF
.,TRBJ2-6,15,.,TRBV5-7,TGTGCCAGCAGCTGTGGGAGCTCTGGGGCCAACGTCCTGACTTTC,CASSCGSSGANVLTF
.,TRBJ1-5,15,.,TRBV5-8,TGTGCCAGCAGCTTAGTCGCGGGTGGCAATCAGCCCCAGCATTTT,CASSLVAGGNQPQHF
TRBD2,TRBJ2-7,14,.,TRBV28,TGTGCCAGCAGGTTAGCGGGAAGGACCTACGAGCAGTACTTC,CASRLAGRTYEQYF
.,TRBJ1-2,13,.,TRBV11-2,TGTGCCAGCAGCCCTGGAGGGACCTATGGCTACACCTTC,CASSPGGTYGYTF
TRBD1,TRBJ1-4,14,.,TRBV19,TGTGCCAGTAGCTCCGGGACAGGAGGCGAAAAACTGTTTTTT,CASSSGTGGEKLFF
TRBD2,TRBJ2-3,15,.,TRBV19,TGTGCCAGTAGATTCAGCGGGAGGGGCACAGATACGCAGTATTTT,CASRFSGRGTDTQYF
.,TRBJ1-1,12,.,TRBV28,TGTGCCAGCAGTAGGTTGGGGAGTGAAGCTTTCTTT,CASSRLGSEAFF
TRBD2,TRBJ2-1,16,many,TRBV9,TGTGCCAGCAGCTCCCGAGCGGGGGGAATATACAATGAGCAGTTCTTC,CASSSRAGGIYNEQFF
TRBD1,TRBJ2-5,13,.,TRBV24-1,TGTGCCACCGGGACAGGGGGTGGGGAGACCCAGTACTTC,CATGTGGGETQYF
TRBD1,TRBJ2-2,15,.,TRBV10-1,TGCGCCAGCTTCCAGGGGGATTGGGACACCGGGGAGCTGTTTTTT,CASFQGDWDTGELFF
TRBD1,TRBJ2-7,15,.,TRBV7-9,TGTGCCAGCAGCTCTTGGACAGGGGGCGCATACGAGCAGTACTTC,CASSSWTGGAYEQYF